The entry that follows covers one T cell receptor beta chain sequence. Its matching antigen is unknown. This entry is derived from a study of T cell repertoires in cytomegalovirus infection. At the level of the study: Use of recently identified HLA-C-restricted and well-studied HLA-B-restricted CMV epitopes was part of the study. Indications of both CMV infection and matching HLA type were provided by public TCR beta signatures. Study-level results: In two of eight donors, the top clonotype was HLA-C-restricted CMV-specific. Of the TCR beta families, the public ones yielded a cumulative frequency that identified carriers of CMV plus the relevant HLA.

TCRdb re-called the reads with MiXCR, one entry per CDR3 protein. The data contain hundreds of thousands of distinct CDR3 sequences, roughly 33% of them seen just once; the ten biggest clones take up roughly 18%. V was pared by 3 bases and J by 5 bases, with 12 bases between. CDR1 and CDR2 (germline): SQVTM, ANQGSEA. The CDR3 consists of 13 residues. This sequence was found in a human donor in good health (CMV status not recorded). Some clones in this sample may be carry-over from other donors' samples. The sample in question was cultured PBMCs, obtained from culture after CMV antigen stimulation. The gene calls are TRBV29-1 and TRBJ2-3, with D maybe TRBD1 (6 bases). This CDR3 is CSVDQGLQDTQYF. The CDR3, as DNA: TGCAGCGTTGACCAGGGGCTGCAAGATACGCAGTATTTT.